Below are 13 T cell receptor beta chains sequenced from a single sample in a study of T cell clonality in common variable immunodeficiency. Produced via immunoSEQ multiplex PCR; TCRdb's table is partial and in-frame only. The repertoire consists of about 59,000 clones, none detected only once. Sequences were obtained from peripheral blood mononuclear cells. The receptors were sampled from a person between 18 and 75 years old in good health.

This clone was seen at least ten times. With the read ending 3 residues before the CDR3 end, the germline J gene is used to fill in that end. This sample also contains other DNA sequences that code for the same CDR3. The chain links TRBV6-1 to TRBJ1-3; 7 bases line up with TRBD1. This CDR3 has 15 residues. The germline gives CDR1 MNHNS, CDR2 SASEGT. The J segment lost 4 bases and the V segment lost 3 bases, leaving 6 bases of the junction unmatched. The DNA read from the CDR3 is TGTGCCAGCAGTGAGCTGGGACAGAGCGGAAACACC. Amino acid sequence: CASSELGQSGNT. The full CDR3 reads CASSELGQSGNTIYF.

This clone was seen ten or more times. The sequenced fragment ends 3 residues before the CDR3 boundary, so the rest is inferred from the germline J gene. The V and J genes are TRBV5-4 and TRBJ2-1; 8 nucleotides align to TRBD1. The CDR3 extends over 14 amino acids. Germline assignment: CDR1 SGHNT and CDR2 YYREEE (reference sequence). V shed 0 bases, J shed 6 bases, and the junction held 2 bases outside the gene matches. The CDR3 bases that were read are TGTGCCAGCAGCTTGGCCGGGACAGGCAATGAG. Amino acid sequence: CASSLAGTGNE. The CDR3, in full, reads CASSLAGTGNEQFF.

In this sample, this clone turned up many times. The missing CDR3 end, 3 residues past where the read stops, is filled in from the germline J gene. The rearrangement links TRBV19 to TRBJ2-2, with D possibly being TRBD2 (7 bases). The germline V gene encodes CDR1 LNHDA and CDR2 SQIVND (reference sequence). The CDR3 runs 15 residues. V was clipped by 3 bases and J by 4 bases, with 12 bases between them. The CDR3 loop reads CASSIRGLSTGELFF. CDR3 DNA (partial): TGTGCCAGTAGTATCAGGGGACTATCCACCGGGGAG. The whole variable domain, remainder taken from reference TRBV19 and TRBJ2-2, is DGGITQSPKYLFRKEGQNVTLSCEQNLNHDAMYWYRQDPGQGLRLIYYSQIVNDFQKGDIAEGYSVSREKKESFPLTVTSAQKNPTAFYLCASSIRGLSTGELFFGEGSRLTVL.

This clone occurred many times. Coverage ceases 3 residues before the CDR3 finishes, and the germline J gene fills in the end. The chain couples TRBV6-2 or TRBV6-3 to TRBJ1-2, with D possibly matching TRBD1 (6 bases). The CDR3 runs 17 residues. Germline V gene sequence: CDR1 MNHEY, CDR2 SVGEGT. V lost 6 bases, J lost 0 bases, and 20 bases lay in between. The DNA read from the CDR3 is TGTGCCAGCAGCCCTGGCTCCCGCAGGGGCGCTAACTATGGC. It encodes CASSPGSRRGANYG. The complete CDR3 reads CASSPGSRRGANYGYTF.

This clone was observed at least ten times. The sequence runs out 3 residues before the end of the CDR3; the remainder is reconstructed from the germline J gene. This chain joins TRBV20-1 and TRBJ2-1; D call uncertain. The CDR3 has 13 residues. V was pared by 7 bases and J by 6 bases, with 16 bases between. The V gene's germline CDR1 is DFQATT and CDR2 SNEGSKA (reference sequence). The part of the CDR3 DNA that was read is TGCAGTGTGTGGCAGCGAGATGCCAATGAG. Its protein is CSVWQRDANE. The entire CDR3 sequence reads CSVWQRDANEQFF.

Many counts were recorded for this clone. The CDR3 end falls 3 residues outside the read, so it is completed with the germline J gene. This chain links TRBV20-1 with TRBJ1-2; no firm D call. V dropped 7 bases and J dropped 5 bases, with 14 bases sitting between them. Germline values: CDR1 DFQATT, CDR2 SNEGSKA (reference sequence). The CDR3 length is 12 residues. The CDR3 is CSGGVGKYGYTF. The sequenced part of the CDR3 DNA is TGCAGTGGCGGGGTAGGGAAATATGGC.

The sample holds many counts of this clone. The sequenced fragment ends 3 residues before the CDR3 boundary, so the rest is inferred from the germline J gene. This chain connects TRBV10-3 to TRBJ2-6, with 8 bases lining up with TRBD2. The length of the CDR3 is 17 residues. Germline V CDR1 and CDR2: ENHRY, SYGVKD. V trimming: 2 bases; J trimming: 0 bases; junction bases outside the gene matches: 3. Partial CDR3 DNA: TGTGCCATCAGTGAGCGGGGGGGAAGCTCTGGGGCCAACGTC. Residues: CAISERGGSSGANV. In full, the CDR3 reads CAISERGGSSGANVLTF.

The table lists this clone with many counts. Read coverage stops 3 residues before the CDR3 terminus; the germline J gene supplies the remainder. The chain links TRBV5-4 to TRBJ2-4; D gene ambiguous. The CDR3 contains 13 residues. CDR1 is SGHNT and CDR2 is YYREEE in the germline V gene (reference sequence). The CDR3 reads CASSLGAHQPQYF. Partial CDR3 DNA: TGTGCCAGCAGCTTGGGGGCCCACCAGCCT.

Comment on this clone: The read finishes 3 residues shy of the CDR3 end, and the germline J gene is used to complete it. The chain employs TRBV30 and TRBJ1-1; D not resolved. This CDR3 region has 14 residues. Germline V gives CDR1 GTSNPN, CDR2 SVGIG (reference sequence). CDR3 amino acids: CAWSWQQANYGAFF. The covered CDR3 bases are TGTGCCTGGAGTTGGCAACAAGCTAACTATGGC.

This clone was counted at least ten times. The sequence runs out 3 residues before the end of the CDR3; the remainder is reconstructed from the germline J gene. V gene TRBV10-1 combines with J gene TRBJ2-6; the D is unclear. The germline CDR1 and CDR2 sequences are WNHNN and SYGVQD (reference sequence). V lost 6 bases, J lost 0 bases, and 15 bases lay in between. The CDR3 runs 17 residues. The part of the CDR3 DNA that was read is TGCGCCAGCAGGAAGACATGCATAAGCTCTGGGGCCAACGTC. This codes for CASRKTCISSGANV. The CDR3, in full, reads CASRKTCISSGANVLTF.

This clone appeared many times. The observed sequence ends 3 residues before the CDR3 terminus, with the missing tail filled in from the germline J gene. The J gene is TRBJ2-1, the V gene TRBV5-1, with 9 nucleotides matching TRBD1. The length of the CDR3 is 16 residues. Germline values: CDR1 SGHRS, CDR2 YFSETQ. The V gene end was trimmed by 0 bases and the J gene end by 7 bases; junction bases not matched to a gene: 8. This CDR3 reads CASSLGGQGFGNEQFF. The CDR3 DNA, read in part, is TGCGCCAGCAGCTTGGGAGGACAGGGGTTTGGGAATGAG.

This clone was detected ten times or more. The read terminates 3 residues ahead of where the CDR3 ends, so the germline J gene completes it. The chain recombines TRBV5-1 with TRBJ1-4; TRBD1 is a possible D gene (5 bases). The CDR3 extends over 14 amino acids. CDR1 is SGHRS and CDR2 is YFSETQ in the germline V gene. CDR3 sequence reads: CASSFFSGANVLFF. The sequenced CDR3 bases are TGCGCCAGCAGCTTTTTCTCTGGGGCCAACGTA.

In this sample, this clone turned up many times. The observed sequence ends 3 residues before the CDR3 terminus, with the missing tail filled in from the germline J gene. The rearrangement joins TRBV9 to TRBJ2-1; 8 nucleotides line up with TRBD2. The CDR3 is 16 amino acids. V lost 0 bases, J lost 5 bases, and 7 bases stayed unmatched. Germline CDR1 and CDR2: SGDLS and YYNGEE. The CDR3 region is CASSVGIAGLNNEQFF. The DNA read from the CDR3 is TGTGCCAGCAGCGTAGGGATAGCGGGACTAAACAATGAG.